The sequence of this TCR beta chain was determined in a study of beta chain features in type 1 diabetes. Germline CDR1 reads LNHNV; CDR2 reads YYDKDF (reference sequence). The CDR3 loop spans 15 amino acids. J lost 1 base, V lost 0 bases, and 2 bases had no gene match. Every isolated RNA sample was fully reverse transcribed, so sequencing captured expressed TCRB transcripts. Assay used: immunoSEQ multiplex PCR; TCRdb lists only in-frame clones, some missing. The sample lists some 290,000 clones; about 23% were seen once. Naive, central memory, regulatory and stem cell-like memory cells within the CD4+ compartment were sorted using CD45RO/CCR7/CD25/CD127/CD95/CD27. Study-level points and caveats: A definitive answer on HLA type influencing TCRB rearrangement was not reached here. Type 1 diabetes patients had fewer VDJ junction insertions and more deletions. TCRB CDR3s from Type 1 diabetes patients were moderately but significantly shorter in all four CD4+ subsets. Cells expressing TCR highly could be over-represented by cDNA sequencing.

As to this clone: The target antigen is unknown.

This clonotype originated in a woman under 40 with type 1 diabetes. Source material: naive CD4+ T cells from blood. The chain recombines TRBV15 with TRBJ2-5, with 7 bases fitting TRBD2. Here the CDR3 reads CATSRDPSGQETQYF. The CDR3 coding sequence is TGTGCCACCAGCAGAGATCCTAGCGGCCAAGAGACCCAGTACTTC.